This T cell receptor (beta chain) was identified during a study of OX40 agonist ivuxolimab in advanced cancers. Study in general: Patients in the trial were receiving intravenous ivuxolimab every 2 weeks, at doses of 0.01 to 10 mg/kg.

Note on this clone: Its target is not known.

Study outcomes and limitations: There was clonal expansion of CD4+ and CD8+ blood T cells by week 6 at 0.1 to 3.0 mg/kg.

With 3 bases removed from V and 0 bases from J, the gap between germline ends came to 20 bases. This CDR3 comprises 18 residues. Germline CDR1 is MGHRA and CDR2 is YSYEKL. Autoimmune disease history or systemic immunosuppression excluded patients. The protocol was immunoSEQ multiplex PCR, while the TCRdb copy is restricted to in-frame clones and leaves out a portion. Altogether about 100,000 clones are present, under 95% being singletons, with the ten largest covering 0.7% to 0.9%. The sample here was CD4+ or CD8+ T cells sorted from blood, taken in a trial of the OX40 agonist ivuxolimab. The chain combines TRBV4-1 with TRBJ2-5; perhaps D is TRBD1 or TRBD2 (5 bases each). This clonotype was obtained from an adult with an advanced solid tumor such as melanoma, head and neck, liver or kidney cancer. CDR3 loop: CASSQVPRDVWYQETQYF. DNA for the CDR3: TGCGCCAGCAGCCAGGTACCTCGGGACGTTTGGTACCAAGAGACCCAGTACTTC.